This T cell receptor (beta chain) was retrieved from a study of blood T cell repertoires in COVID-19. Study-wide background: The United States, Italy and Spain supplied acute and convalescent COVID-19 samples. The cDNA or gDNA used as material had been derived from T cells, B-cell-depleted T cells, or PBMCs.

The CDR3 covers 12 residues. V was clipped by 7 bases and J by 5 bases, with 11 bases between them. In the original analysis: Amplification from reference gene primers served as the basis for estimated nucleated cell counts. Assay used: immunoSEQ multiplex PCR; TCRdb lists only in-frame clones, some missing. The V and J calls and clone size come from that table; D and trimming were worked out from the DNA. The sample lists about 170,000 clones; 80% to 90% were seen once. This clonotype originated in a woman aged 70-85 years who had recovered from COVID-19. The rearrangement links TRBV12-3 or TRBV12-4 to TRBJ1-2; tentatively, D is TRBD1 (5 bases). The sequencing sample was made of peripheral blood. CDR3 bases: TGTGCCAGCACCCCAGGGTTGTATGGCTACACCTTC. It is translated as CASTPGLYGYTF.